Here is one TCR beta chain with its context. This sample is part of a study of CD8 T cells in Susac syndrome. V lost 6 bases, J lost 1 base, and 9 bases lay in between. The germline V gene encodes CDR1 MNHEY and CDR2 SMNVEV (reference sequence). CDR3 size: 13 residues. Reverse transcription of roughly 0.5 to 1 ug RNA was performed with random hexamers. TCRdb used MiXCR to reprocess the immunoSEQ multiplex PCR reads, holding one entry per CDR3 protein. This table has some 120,000 distinct CDR3 sequences, about nine tenths appearing once. This sequence was found in a human donor in good health. The chain recombines TRBV27 with TRBJ1-1; weak D call: TRBD1 (5 bases). The sequenced sample was CD8+ T cells from PBMCs. The CDR3 loop is CASSTTGNTEAFF. CDR3 in DNA: TGTGCCAGCAGCACCACAGGGAACACTGAAGCTTTCTTT.